Each of the 5 T cell receptor beta chains below was sequenced from the same sample in a study of vaccination effects on CD4 cells after COVID-19. Their specific antigens are unknown. Assay: immunoSEQ multiplex PCR; the TCRdb copy retains only in-frame clones and omits some. The data hold about 66,000 clones, with roughly 80% observed a single time. Ahead of sequencing, the ViraFEST assay grew antigen-specific CD4+ T cells using viral peptide pools. Following 10 days of culture, CD4+ T cells were isolated. Either the mRNA-1273 or the BNT162b2 vaccine was given to participants as two doses. Sequencing was performed on CD4+ T cells from PBMCs cultured with HCoV-OC43 spike peptides, taken after COVID-19 vaccination. The sample's subset: HCoV-OC43 spike overlapping peptide pool stimulation. The receptor source for this set is a human donor who received a COVID-19 vaccine.

J is TRBJ2-7 and V is TRBV6-6, with D tentatively TRBD1 or TRBD2 (5 bases each). V was clipped by 6 bases and J by 0 bases, with 15 bases between them. The length of the CDR3 is 15 residues. Germline V gene lookup returns CDR1 MNHNY and CDR2 SVGAGI (reference sequence). The CDR3 nucleotides read TGTGCCAGCAGCGAACGGGGCCTTTCCTCCTACGAGCAGTACGTC. Translated, it gives CASSERGLSSYEQYV.

V usage is TRBV4-1 and J usage is TRBJ1-4; D is possibly TRBD1 (5 bases). V lost 0 bases, J lost 11 bases, and 19 bases lay in between. CDR1 and CDR2 from the germline V gene are MGHRA and YSYEKL. The CDR3 extends over 16 amino acids. This chain's CDR3 is CASSQDSYGVEGKLFF. CDR3 DNA sequence: TGCGCCAGCAGCCAAGATTCGTACGGTGTCGAGGGGAAACTGTTTTTT.

The V gene is TRBV3-1 (or the pseudogene TRBV3-2), the J gene TRBJ1-6; D gene uncertain. The CDR3 sequence is 12 residues long. Germline V gene sequence: CDR1 LGHDT, CDR2 YNNKEL (reference sequence). The ends were cut back, 3 bases at V and 9 bases at J, with 6 bases in the middle. CDR3 amino acids: CASSHTGSPLHF. The CDR3 region has the DNA TGTGCCAGCAGCCACACGGGTTCACCCCTCCACTTT.

The J gene is TRBJ2-7, the V gene TRBV5-1, with 11 nucleotides matching TRBD1. V gave up 4 bases and J gave up 5 bases; unmatched junction bases: 5. This CDR3 has 14 residues. Germline CDR1 and CDR2: SGHRS and YFSETQ. As DNA, the CDR3 is TGCGCCAGCAGCCGGACAGGGGGCGACGACGAGCAGTACGTC. Its translation is CASSRTGGDDEQYV.

This sequence joins TRBV28 and TRBJ2-5; a weak D match, TRBD1 (5 bases). Germline V gives CDR1 MDHEN, CDR2 SYDVKM. This CDR3 is built from 14 residues. V gave up 4 bases and J gave up 4 bases, with 13 bases separating them. CDR3 nucleotides: TGTGCCAGCAGTTCCCTAATCCAGGGAGAGACCCAGTACTTC. Its protein is CASSSLIQGETQYF. Full variable domain (outside the CDR3, taken from reference TRBV28 and TRBJ2-5): DVKVTQSSRYLVKRTGEKVFLECVQDMDHENMFWYRQDPGLGLRLIYFSYDVKMKEKGDIPEGYSVSREKKERFSLILESASTNQTSMYLCASSSLIQGETQYFGPGTRLLVL.